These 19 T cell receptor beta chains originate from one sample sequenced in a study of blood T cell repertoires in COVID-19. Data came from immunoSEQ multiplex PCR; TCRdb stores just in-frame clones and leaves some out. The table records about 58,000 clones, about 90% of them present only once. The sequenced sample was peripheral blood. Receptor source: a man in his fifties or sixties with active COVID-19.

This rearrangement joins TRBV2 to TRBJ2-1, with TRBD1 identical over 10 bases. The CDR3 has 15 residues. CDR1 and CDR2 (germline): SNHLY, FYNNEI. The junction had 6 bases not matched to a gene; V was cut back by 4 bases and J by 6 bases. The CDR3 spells CASSVGWTGGNEQFF. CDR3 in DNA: TGTGCCAGCAGTGTTGGGTGGACAGGGGGCAATGAGCAGTTCTTC.

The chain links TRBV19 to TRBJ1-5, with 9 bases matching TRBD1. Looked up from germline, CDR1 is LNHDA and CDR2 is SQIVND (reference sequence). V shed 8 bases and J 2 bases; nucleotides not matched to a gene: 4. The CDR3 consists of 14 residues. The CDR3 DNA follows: TGTGCCAGTGATACAGGGGGCGGCAATCAGCCCCAGCATTTT. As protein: CASDTGGGNQPQHF. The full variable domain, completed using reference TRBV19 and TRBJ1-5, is DGGITQSPKYLFRKEGQNVTLSCEQNLNHDAMYWYRQDPGQGLRLIYYSQIVNDFQKGDIAEGYSVSREKKESFPLTVTSAQKNPTAFYLCASDTGGGNQPQHFGDGTRLSIL.

CDR3: CASSLGTGGRNIQYF. The CDR3 nucleotides read TGCGCCAGCAGCTTAGGGACAGGGGGCCGAAACATTCAGTACTTC. The V gene is TRBV5-1, the J gene TRBJ2-4; TRBD1 aligns across 12 bases. Germline loops: CDR1 SGHRS, CDR2 YFSETQ. Germline trimming cut 2 bases from V and 6 bases from J; bases unmatched to any gene: 3. The CDR3 is 15 residues long.

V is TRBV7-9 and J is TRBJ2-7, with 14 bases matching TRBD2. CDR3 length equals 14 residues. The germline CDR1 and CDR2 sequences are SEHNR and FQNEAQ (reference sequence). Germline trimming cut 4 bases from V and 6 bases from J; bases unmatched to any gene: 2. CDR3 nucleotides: TGTGCCAGCAGCTACGGACTAGCGGGAGGCGAGCAGTACTTC. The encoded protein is CASSYGLAGGEQYF.

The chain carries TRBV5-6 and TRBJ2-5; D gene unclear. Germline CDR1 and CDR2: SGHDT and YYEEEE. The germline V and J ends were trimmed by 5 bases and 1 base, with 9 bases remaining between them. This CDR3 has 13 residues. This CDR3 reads CASSRLIQETQYF. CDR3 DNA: TGTGCCAGCAGTCGACTGATCCAAGAGACCCAGTACTTC. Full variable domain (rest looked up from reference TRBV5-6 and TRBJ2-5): DAGVTQSPTHLIKTRGQQVTLRCSPKSGHDTVSWYQQALGQGPQFIFQYYEEEERQRGNFPDRFSGHQFPNYSSELNVNALLLGDSALYLCASSRLIQETQYFGPGTRLLVL.

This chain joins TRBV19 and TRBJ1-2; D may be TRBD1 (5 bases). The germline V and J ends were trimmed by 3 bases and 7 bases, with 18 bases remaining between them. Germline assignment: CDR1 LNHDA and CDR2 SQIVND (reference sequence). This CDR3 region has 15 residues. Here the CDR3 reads CASSITAPGVSGYTF. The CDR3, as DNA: TGTGCCAGTAGTATCACAGCGCCGGGGGTGAGTGGCTACACCTTC.

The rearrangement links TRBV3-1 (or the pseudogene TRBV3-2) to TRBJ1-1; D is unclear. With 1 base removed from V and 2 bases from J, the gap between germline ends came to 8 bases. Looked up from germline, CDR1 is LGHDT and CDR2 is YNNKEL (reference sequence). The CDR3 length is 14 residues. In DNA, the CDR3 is TGTGCCAGCAGCCAAGTTGCAGGAAACACTGAAGCTTTCTTT. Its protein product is CASSQVAGNTEAFF.

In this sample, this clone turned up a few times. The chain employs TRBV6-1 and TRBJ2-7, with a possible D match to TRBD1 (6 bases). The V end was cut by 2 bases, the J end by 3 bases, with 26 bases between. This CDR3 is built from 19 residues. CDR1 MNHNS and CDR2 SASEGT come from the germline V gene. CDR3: CASSEYLGVQGQTYYEQYF. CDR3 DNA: TGTGCCAGCAGTGAATACCTCGGAGTACAGGGTCAAACTTACTACGAGCAGTACTTC.

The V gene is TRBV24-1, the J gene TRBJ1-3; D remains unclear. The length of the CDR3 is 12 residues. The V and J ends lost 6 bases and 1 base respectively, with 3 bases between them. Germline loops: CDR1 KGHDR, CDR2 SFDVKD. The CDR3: CATSLSGNTIYF. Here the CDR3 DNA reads TGTGCCACCAGTCTATCTGGAAACACCATATATTTT.

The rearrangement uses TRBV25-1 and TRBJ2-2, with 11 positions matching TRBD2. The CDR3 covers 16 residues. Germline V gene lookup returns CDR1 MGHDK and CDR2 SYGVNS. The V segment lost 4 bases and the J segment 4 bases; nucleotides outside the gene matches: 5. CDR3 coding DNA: TGTGCCAGCAGTGGAACTAGCGGGAGCCTCACCGGGGAGCTGTTTTTT. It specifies CASSGTSGSLTGELFF.

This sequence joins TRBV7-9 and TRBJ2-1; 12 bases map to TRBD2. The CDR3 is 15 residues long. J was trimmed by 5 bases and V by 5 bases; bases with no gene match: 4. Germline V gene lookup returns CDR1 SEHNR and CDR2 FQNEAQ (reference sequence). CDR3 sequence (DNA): TGTGCCAGCAGCCCTAGGACTAGCGGGAACAATGAGCAGTTCTTC. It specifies CASSPRTSGNNEQFF.

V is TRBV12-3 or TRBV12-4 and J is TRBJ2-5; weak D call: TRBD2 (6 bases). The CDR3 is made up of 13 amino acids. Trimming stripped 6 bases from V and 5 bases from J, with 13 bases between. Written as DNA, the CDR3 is TGTGCCAGCAGAATGGGACTGGTGGAGACCCAGTACTTC. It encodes CASRMGLVETQYF.

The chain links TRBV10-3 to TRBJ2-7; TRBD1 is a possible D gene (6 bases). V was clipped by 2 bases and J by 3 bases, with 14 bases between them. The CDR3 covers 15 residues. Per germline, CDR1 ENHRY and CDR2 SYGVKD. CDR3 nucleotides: TGTGCCATCAGTGAGACCTCGGGACATATCTACGAGCAGTACTTC. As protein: CAISETSGHIYEQYF.

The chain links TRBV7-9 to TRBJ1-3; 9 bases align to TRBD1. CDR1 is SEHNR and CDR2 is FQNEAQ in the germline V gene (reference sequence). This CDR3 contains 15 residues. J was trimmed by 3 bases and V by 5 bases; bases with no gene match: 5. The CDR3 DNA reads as TGTGCCAGCAGCACGCGGGACAGGGTTGGAAACACCATATATTTT. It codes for CASSTRDRVGNTIYF.

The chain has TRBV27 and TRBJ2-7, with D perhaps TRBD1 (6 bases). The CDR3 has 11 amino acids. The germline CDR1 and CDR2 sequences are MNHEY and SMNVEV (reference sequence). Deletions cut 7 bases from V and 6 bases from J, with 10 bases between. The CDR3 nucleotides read TGTGCCAGCACCAGGGGCGGCGAGCAGTACTTC. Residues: CASTRGGEQYF.

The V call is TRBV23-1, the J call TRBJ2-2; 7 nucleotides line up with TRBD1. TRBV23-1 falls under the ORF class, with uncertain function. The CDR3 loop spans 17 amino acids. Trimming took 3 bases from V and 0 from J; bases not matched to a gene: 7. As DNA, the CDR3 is TGCGCCAGCAGTCACCCACCGGGACAGTCGAACACCGGGGAGCTGTTTTTT. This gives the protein CASSHPPGQSNTGELFF.

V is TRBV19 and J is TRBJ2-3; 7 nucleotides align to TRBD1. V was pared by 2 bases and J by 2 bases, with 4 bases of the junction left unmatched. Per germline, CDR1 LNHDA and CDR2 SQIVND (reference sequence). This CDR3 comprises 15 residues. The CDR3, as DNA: TGTGCCAGTAGTATACAACAGGGGAACACAGATACGCAGTATTTT. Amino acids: CASSIQQGNTDTQYF.

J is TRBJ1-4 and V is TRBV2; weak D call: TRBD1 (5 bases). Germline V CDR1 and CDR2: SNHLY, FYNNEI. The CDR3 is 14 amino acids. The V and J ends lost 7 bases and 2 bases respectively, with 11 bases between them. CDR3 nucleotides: TGTGCCAGCACGGGGGAAACGACTAATGAAAAACTGTTTTTT. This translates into CASTGETTNEKLFF.

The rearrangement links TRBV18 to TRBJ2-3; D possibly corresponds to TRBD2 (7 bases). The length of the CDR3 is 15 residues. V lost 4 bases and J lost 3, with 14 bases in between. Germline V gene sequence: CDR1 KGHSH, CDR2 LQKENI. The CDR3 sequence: CASSQGGLQTDTQYF. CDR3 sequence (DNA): TGTGCCAGCTCACAGGGGGGACTACAGACAGATACGCAGTATTTT.